The source of this T cell receptor beta chain is a study of radiation and T cells in renal cell carcinoma. Study-wide results and caveats: Dominant CDR3 motifs occupied more repertoire in irradiated than control tumors. Compared with controls, irradiated tumors showed greater TCR clonality.

Sample treatment: 15 Gy SBRT to primary tumor, nephrectomy 4 weeks later. Nephrectomy followed 15 Gy stereotactic body radiation by 4 weeks. The tumor was a clear cell renal cell carcinoma. With regard to this clone: Its antigen is not identified.

Clones were read by immunoSEQ multiplex PCR, and TCRdb kept only the in-frame ones, dropping some. The data hold tens of thousands of clones, with around 46% observed a single time. Germline V lookup: CDR1 LGHNA, CDR2 YNFKEQ. The CDR3 totals 14 residues. V was clipped by 4 bases and J by 8 bases; unmatched bases: 8. This material consisted of tumor tissue, taken from a patient whose treatment included radiotherapy and nephrectomy. This sequence joins TRBV4-2 and TRBJ2-1, with 7 nucleotides matching TRBD2. This receptor was identified in a woman between 50 and 59 years old with renal cell carcinoma. CDR3 nucleotides: TGTGCCAGCAGCCCTTTAAGGGAGGGAGATGAGCAGTTCTTC. Translated, it gives CASSPLREGDEQFF.